These T cell receptor beta chains were read from a single sample in a study of cytomegalovirus exposure and HLA in healthy donors. Sequencing used immunoSEQ multiplex PCR; TCRdb keeps in-frame clones, though not all of them. The sample carries about 200,000 clones, around 81% recorded once. The sequenced material came from PBMCs. The receptors were gathered from a man under 40 in good health and CMV-seronegative. Both conserved end residues are part of each CDR3. The D gene is left open where the match is weak.

v_call	cdr3_length	d_call	cdr3_aa
TRBV30	15	TRBD1	CAWSDGTADRYGYTF
TRBV18	13	.	CASSPPDSREQYF
TRBV5-5	11	.	CASSLREKLFF
TRBV5-1	14	TRBD2	CASSLELANYEQYF
TRBV29-1	13	TRBD2	CSVGLAGGREQYF
TRBV11-2	14	TRBD2	CASRRLAGQETQYF
TRBV27	15	.	CASGGRGTGTDTQYF
TRBV10-3	15	.	CATATTSKEGNEQFF
TRBV6-1	15	TRBD1	CASSEGDRETAGYTF
TRBV11-2	15	.	CASSLGGEGNSPLHF
TRBV10-2	13	TRBD2	CATTSGIAYEQYF
TRBV9	17	.	CASSIGAGAGTNEKLFF
TRBV6-1	17	TRBD2	CASSDGTSGRSGYEQYF
TRBV5-1	16	.	CASSPHVRGSDYGYTF
TRBV11-3	13	.	CATADYPYNEQFF
TRBV5-6	18	.	CASSFRPLSSAGANVLTF
TRBV7-6	15	TRBD1	CASSTRQGAGTEAFF
TRBV29-1	13	TRBD1	CSVGGTGMAEAFF
TRBV27	14	TRBD2	CASSFKAGDNIQYF
TRBV6-1	14	TRBD2	CASETSGSRNEQFF
TRBV6-5	13	.	CASSAREGYGYTF
TRBV14	15	.	CASSLGQLSGNTIYF
TRBV27	13	.	CASSPAPGNEQFF
TRBV2	13	.	CASKLLLGYEQYF
TRBV6-5	14	.	CASSYSRQSYEQYF
TRBV10-3	17	TRBD1	CAISESFGTGGSYGYTF
TRBV4-1	17	TRBD2	CASSQVTGLAGYNEQFF
TRBV7-3	14	TRBD1	CASSRDRYSYEQYF
TRBV15	13	.	CATSKQGGQTQYF
TRBV4-2	17	TRBD2	CASSLARAGGTKNIQYF
TRBV2	16	.	CASSEVSSSTRNEQFF
TRBV7-9	14	.	CASDRLASYNEQFF
TRBV7-9	16	.	CASSPRQGLFTDTQYF
TRBV29-1	15	TRBD2	CSVEDPLAGPETQYF
TRBV30	14	.	CAWSLLNSNQPQHF
TRBV7-9	16	TRBD2	CASSFPSGRGYNEQFF
TRBV7-8	14	.	CASSLTLVSYEQYF
TRBV10-3	15	.	CAIQTPGTPDTEAFF
TRBV7-9	14	TRBD1	CASSSDRAQHEQYF
TRBV5-1	14	.	CASSGGTSGETQYF
TRBV18	12	.	CASSPLRNEQFF
TRBV13	18	TRBD1	CASSSWGSGTGSRNTIYF
TRBV10-3	16	TRBD2	CAISEGSGRGQETQYF
TRBV28	17	.	CASSPPGNLLAKNIQYF
TRBV5-1	15	TRBD1	CASSLEGAMSEKLFF
TRBV4-1	16	.	CASSQAPGAFTYEQYF
TRBV27	17	TRBD1	CASSPGGGQGYRYEQYF
TRBV5-4	14	.	CASSLQVREETQYF
TRBV7-9	13	.	CASSPTEMGAAFF
TRBV2	15	TRBD2	CASSDWAGGYNEQFF
TRBV28	14	.	CASSPPGAGNTIYF
TRBV7-9	14	.	CASSIQGWGETQYF
TRBV9	13	.	CASSVAENQPQHF
TRBV5-1	18	TRBD1	CASSPIGTGAPGTYEQYF
TRBV2	15	.	CASSESWETNYGYTF
TRBV5-4	13	.	CASSSERNTEAFF
TRBV19	16	.	CASSSPGDSGANVLTF
TRBV4-2	16	TRBD1	CASSQDPTGGYYEQYF